Below, 18 T cell receptor beta chains from the same sample are listed, as sequenced in a study of shared clonotypes between healthy human individuals. Method: immunoSEQ multiplex PCR; TCRdb's copy keeps in-frame clones and lacks some. The sample has hundreds of thousands of clones, 73% seen once. The sequencing input was memory CD4+ T cells sorted from blood. As for subset: CD45RA-negative fraction. These TCRs come from a woman younger than 45 in good health.

This chain joins TRBV6-1 and TRBJ2-1; 11 positions agree with TRBD2. The germline gives CDR1 MNHNS, CDR2 SASEGT. The CDR3 has 14 residues. The V gene end was trimmed by 8 bases and the J gene end by 7 bases; junction bases not matched to a gene: 7. The CDR3, as DNA: TGTGCCAGCGCTACTAGCGGGAGACAGAATGAGCAGTTCTTC. It encodes CASATSGRQNEQFF.

The V gene is TRBV7-8, the J gene TRBJ2-7; TRBD1 aligns across 11 bases. Trimming cost V 7 bases and J 3 bases; bases outside gene matches: 8. Germline CDR1 SGHVS, CDR2 FQNEAQ. This CDR3 spans 15 amino acids. The CDR3 region has the DNA TGTGCCAGCACCCTTGGGACAGGGGGGGGCTACGAGCAGTACTTC. This encodes CASTLGTGGGYEQYF.

There are a few counts of this clone. The rearrangement links TRBV2 to TRBJ2-4; possible D gene TRBD2, 6 bases. Trimming took 6 bases from V and 3 from J, leaving 15 bases between them. The V gene's germline CDR1 is SNHLY and CDR2 FYNNEI. This CDR3 has 15 residues. The CDR3 sequence is CASSREGAGKNIQYF. CDR3 sequence (DNA): TGTGCCAGCAGCCGAGAGGGAGCGGGCAAAAACATTCAGTACTTC.

V usage is TRBV7-7 and J usage is TRBJ2-5; 7 bases align to TRBD2. V shed 0 bases, J shed 4 bases, and the junction held 11 bases outside the gene matches. Germline V gene lookup returns CDR1 SSHAT and CDR2 FNYEAQ (reference sequence). This CDR3 comprises 17 residues. The CDR3 is CASSLAGGAGRGETQYF. CDR3 DNA sequence: TGTGCCAGCAGCTTAGCCGGGGGAGCGGGAAGGGGAGAGACCCAGTACTTC.

This chain connects TRBV2 to TRBJ2-7, with 8 bases lining up with TRBD1. Germline loops: CDR1 SNHLY, CDR2 FYNNEI. This CDR3 is 15 amino acids long. With V trimmed by 3 bases and J by 3 bases, 7 bases remained unmatched. The CDR3, as DNA: TGTGCCAGCAGTGACCTATTCACAGGGGGCTACGAGCAGTACTTC. It specifies CASSDLFTGGYEQYF.

The V gene is TRBV2, the J gene TRBJ2-1, with 7 bases that match TRBD1. The CDR3 has 14 amino acids. J gave up 0 bases and V 6 bases, and 2 bases lay outside the gene matches. CDR1 is SNHLY and CDR2 is FYNNEI in the germline V gene. The CDR3 bases are TGTGCCAGCAGGGGACAGAGCTCCTACAATGAGCAGTTCTTC. This translates into CASRGQSSYNEQFF.

The J gene is TRBJ2-1, the V gene TRBV6-1; D might be TRBD1 (5 bases). V lost 8 bases, J lost 3 bases, and 14 bases lay in between. Germline loops: CDR1 MNHNS, CDR2 SASEGT. The CDR3 runs 14 residues. The CDR3 protein is CASEERGIYNEQFF. DNA for the CDR3: TGTGCCAGCGAGGAAAGGGGCATCTACAATGAGCAGTTCTTC.

This rearrangement joins TRBV7-6 to TRBJ2-7; 9 nucleotides match TRBD1. The CDR3 contains 15 residues. Per the germline V gene, CDR1 is SGHVS and CDR2 is FNYEAQ. Losses at the gene ends were 4 bases for V and 5 bases for J; bases not matched to a gene: 9. The CDR3, as DNA: TGTGCCAGCAGCTCCGCCCCAGGGACAGGGAACGAGCAGTACTTC. The encoded protein is CASSSAPGTGNEQYF.

A few counts support this clone. The chain links TRBV30 to TRBJ2-3, with TRBD2 matching over 9 bases. Germline CDR1 GTSNPN, CDR2 SVGIG (reference sequence). The V segment lost 4 bases and the J segment 6 bases; nucleotides outside the gene matches: 8. CDR3 length equals 14 residues. Here the CDR3 reads CAWNRAGGGDTQYF. CDR3 DNA: TGTGCCTGGAATCGAGCGGGAGGAGGGGATACGCAGTATTTT.

The sample holds one count of this clone. The chain couples TRBV2 to TRBJ2-6; D tentatively fits TRBD1 or TRBD2 (5 bases each). The V gene lost 7 bases and the J gene lost 0 bases, with 13 bases spanning the gap. This CDR3 has 16 residues. Germline V gene sequence: CDR1 SNHLY, CDR2 FYNNEI. CDR3 protein: CASTTRGSSGANVLTF. As DNA, the CDR3 is TGTGCCAGCACCACGAGGGGCAGCTCTGGGGCCAACGTCCTGACTTTC.

This chain joins TRBV5-8 and TRBJ1-2; D ambiguous. V was trimmed by 4 bases and J by 7 bases, leaving 11 bases between them. The length of the CDR3 is 12 residues. Germline V gives CDR1 SGHTS, CDR2 YDEGEE. In DNA, the CDR3 is TGTGCCAGCAGCATACCGATGGCTGGCTACACCTTC. Protein product: CASSIPMAGYTF.

As regards this clone: This sample also contains other DNA sequences that code for the same CDR3. The V gene is TRBV11-1, the J gene TRBJ2-7, with TRBD1 matching 9 bases. The CDR3 spans 14 residues. Trimming cost V 1 base and J 2 bases; bases outside gene matches: 0. Germline V gene sequence: CDR1 SGHAT, CDR2 FQDESV (reference sequence). DNA for the CDR3: TGTGCCAGCAGCTTAGGACAGGGGGCCTACGAGCAGTACTTC. Protein sequence: CASSLGQGAYEQYF.

The chain has TRBV7-2 and TRBJ1-5, with D tentatively TRBD1 (5 bases). Germline CDR1 is SGHTA and CDR2 is FQGNSA. Trimming removed 8 bases at V and 2 bases at J, with 10 bases between. The CDR3 covers 13 residues. The CDR3 is CASGGSGNQPQHF. Here the CDR3 DNA reads TGTGCCAGCGGGGGGAGCGGCAATCAGCCCCAGCATTTT. Drawing the rest from reference TRBV7-2 and TRBJ1-5, the complete variable domain is GAGVSQSPSNKVTEKGKDVELRCDPISGHTALYWYRQSLGQGLEFLIYFQGNSAPDKSGLPSDRFSAERTGGSVSTLTIQRTQQEDSAVYLCASGGSGNQPQHFGDGTRLSIL.

The V and J genes are TRBV9 and TRBJ2-2; D remains ambiguous. Germline V CDR1 and CDR2: SGDLS, YYNGEE. The CDR3 spans 13 residues. V dropped 0 bases and J dropped 6 bases, with 6 bases sitting between them. The CDR3 nucleotides are TGTGCCAGCAGCGTAGCCAGTCCCGGGGAGCTGTTTTTT. Its protein product is CASSVASPGELFF.

The chain uses TRBV11-1 and TRBJ1-1, with TRBD1 identical over 8 bases. The CDR3 runs 12 residues. V was clipped by 3 bases and J by 7 bases; unmatched bases: 1. Germline-derived CDR1 and CDR2 are SGHAT and FQDESV (reference sequence). CDR3 sequence: CASSLDRDEAFF. CDR3 nucleotides: TGTGCCAGCAGCTTGGACAGGGATGAAGCTTTCTTT.

This chain links TRBV19 with TRBJ2-3, with 7 bases matching TRBD1. The V gene end was trimmed by 7 bases and the J gene end by 0 bases; junction bases not matched to a gene: 4. From germline, CDR1 is LNHDA and CDR2 SQIVND (reference sequence). The CDR3 length is 14 residues. CDR3 sequence: CASTGTASTDTQYF. Written as DNA, the CDR3 is TGTGCCAGTACCGGGACAGCTAGCACAGATACGCAGTATTTT.

The chain carries TRBV6-4 and TRBJ2-1; 16 bases are a match to TRBD2. This CDR3 contains 16 residues. Trimming removed 8 bases from V and 7 bases from J; junction bases left unmatched: 8. Germline CDR1 is MRHNA and CDR2 is SNTAGT. CDR3 in amino acids: CASSRWGLAGGNEQFF. Here the CDR3 DNA reads TGTGCCAGCTCCAGATGGGGACTAGCGGGAGGGAATGAGCAGTTCTTC.

The V gene is TRBV11-1, the J gene TRBJ2-5; 10 bases are shared with TRBD1. The V and J ends lost 5 bases and 5 bases, in that order; junction bases with no gene match: 8. CDR1 is SGHAT and CDR2 is FQDESV in the germline V gene (reference sequence). There are 15 residues in the CDR3. CDR3 in DNA: TGTGCCAGCAGCCGCCGGGGACAGGGGAAGGAGACCCAGTACTTC. This codes for CASSRRGQGKETQYF. The full variable domain, with the rest looked up from reference TRBV11-1 and TRBJ2-5, is EAEVAQSPRYKITEKSQAVAFWCDPISGHATLYWYRQILGQGPELLVQFQDESVVDDSQLPKDRFSAERLKGVDSTLKIQPAELGDSAMYLCASSRRGQGKETQYFGPGTRLLVL.